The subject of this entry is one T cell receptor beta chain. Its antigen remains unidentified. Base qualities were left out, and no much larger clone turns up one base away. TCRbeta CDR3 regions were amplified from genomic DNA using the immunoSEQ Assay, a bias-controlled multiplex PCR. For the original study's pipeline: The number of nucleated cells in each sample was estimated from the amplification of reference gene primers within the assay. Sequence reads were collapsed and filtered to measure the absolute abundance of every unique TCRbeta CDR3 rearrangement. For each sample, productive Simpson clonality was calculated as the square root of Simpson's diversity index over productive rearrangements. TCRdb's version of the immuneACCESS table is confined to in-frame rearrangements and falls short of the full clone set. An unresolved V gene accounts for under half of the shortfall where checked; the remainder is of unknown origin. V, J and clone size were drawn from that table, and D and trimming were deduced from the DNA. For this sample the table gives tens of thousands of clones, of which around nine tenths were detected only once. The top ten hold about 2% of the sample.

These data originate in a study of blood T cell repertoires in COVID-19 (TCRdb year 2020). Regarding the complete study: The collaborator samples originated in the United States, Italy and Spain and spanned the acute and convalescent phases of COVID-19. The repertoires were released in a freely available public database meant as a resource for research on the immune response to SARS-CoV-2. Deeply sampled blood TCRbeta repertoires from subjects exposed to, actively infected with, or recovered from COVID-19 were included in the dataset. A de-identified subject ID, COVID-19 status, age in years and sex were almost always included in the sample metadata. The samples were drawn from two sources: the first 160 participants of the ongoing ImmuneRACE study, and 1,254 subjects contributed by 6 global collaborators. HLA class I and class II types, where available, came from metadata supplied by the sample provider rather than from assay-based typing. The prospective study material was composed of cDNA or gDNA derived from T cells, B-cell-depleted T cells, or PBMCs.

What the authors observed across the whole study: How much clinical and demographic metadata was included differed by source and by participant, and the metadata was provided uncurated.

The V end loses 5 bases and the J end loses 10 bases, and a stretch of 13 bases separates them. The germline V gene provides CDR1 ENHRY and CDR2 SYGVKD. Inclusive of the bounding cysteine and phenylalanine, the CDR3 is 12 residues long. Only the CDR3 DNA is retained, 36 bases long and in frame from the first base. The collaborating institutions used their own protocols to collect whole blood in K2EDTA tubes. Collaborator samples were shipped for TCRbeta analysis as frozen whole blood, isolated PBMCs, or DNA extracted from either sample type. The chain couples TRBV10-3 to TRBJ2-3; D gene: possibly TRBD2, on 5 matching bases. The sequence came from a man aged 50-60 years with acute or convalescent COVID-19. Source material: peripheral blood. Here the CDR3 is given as CAISLEGTAQYF. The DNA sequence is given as TGTGCCATCAGTTTAGAGGGCACTGCGCAGTATTTT.